This passage covers 12 T cell receptor beta chains from one sample sequenced in a study of T-cell memory formation after mild COVID-19. TCRdb reprocessed the 5' RACE reads with MiXCR, giving one entry per CDR3 protein. The sample consists of about 540,000 distinct CDR3 sequences, about 20% of them appearing once. The sequencing input was PBMCs or a T cell subset sorted from them (not recorded which). The origin of the receptors is an adult woman who had mild COVID-19 (a few samples of this study predate the infection). Cell type and time point are not known.

V usage is TRBV4-3 and J usage is TRBJ2-3; 10 bases match TRBD2. CDR3 length: 18 residues. In germline, CDR1 is LGHNA, CDR2 YSLEER. V trimming: 0 bases; J trimming: 8 bases; junction bases outside the gene matches: 14. The CDR3 reads CASSQDSSLAGDRGTQYF. CDR3 in DNA: TGCGCCAGCAGCCAAGATAGTTCCCTAGCGGGAGATCGGGGTACGCAGTATTTT.

This clonotype has more than one count but fewer than ten. The chain employs TRBV29-1 and TRBJ2-5; TRBD1 is a possible D gene (5 bases). This CDR3 contains 12 residues. Deletions cut 2 bases from V and 4 bases from J, with 8 bases between. Germline loops: CDR1 SQVTM, CDR2 ANQGSEA. This chain's CDR3 is CSVEYQGETQYF. In nucleotides, the CDR3 is TGCAGCGTTGAATACCAGGGAGAGACCCAGTACTTC.

The chain carries TRBV19 and TRBJ1-1; D is undetermined. Germline CDR1 and CDR2: LNHDA and SQIVND (reference sequence). The CDR3 extends over 14 amino acids. Between the trimmed V and J ends, which lost 5 bases and 5 bases, there was a span of 15 bases. This chain's CDR3 is CASSGRGMGTEAFF. CDR3 nucleotides: TGTGCCAGTAGTGGACGGGGAATGGGGACTGAAGCTTTCTTT.

This clonotype was found a few times. The gene calls are TRBV20-1 and TRBJ2-3; perhaps TRBD2 as D (6 bases). The germline gives CDR1 DFQATT, CDR2 SNEGSKA (reference sequence). Trimming cost V 0 bases and J 2 bases, with 9 bases left between them. The length of the CDR3 is 14 residues. CDR3 coding DNA: TGCAGTGCTAGAGATGGGACTGCCACAGATACGCAGTATTTT. As protein: CSARDGTATDTQYF.

The chain has TRBV5-5 and TRBJ2-2; a weak D match, TRBD2 (6 bases). The CDR3 totals 15 residues. Germline V gene data show CDR1 as SGHKS and CDR2 as YYEKEE (reference sequence). Trimming took off 4 bases at V and 3 bases at J, with 13 bases between the two ends. In nucleotides, the CDR3 is TGTGCCAGCAGCCATCGCGGGGAGGACACCGGGGAGCTGTTTTTT. Its translation: CASSHRGEDTGELFF.

This chain connects TRBV6-6 to TRBJ2-3, with a weak D call TRBD2 (5 bases). Germline CDR1 and CDR2: MNHNY and SVGAGI (reference sequence). CDR3 length: 16 residues. Trimming left V 6 bases short and J 0 bases short, with 16 bases between. In nucleotides, the CDR3 is TGTGCCAGCAGACTCGGAGGTGGGATGAGCACAGATACGCAGTATTTT. It is translated as CASRLGGGMSTDTQYF.

V gene TRBV12-3 or TRBV12-4 combines with J gene TRBJ1-2; D possibly corresponds to TRBD1 (5 bases). Deletions cut 5 bases from V and 5 bases from J, with 18 bases between. This CDR3 is built from 15 residues. CDR3 nucleotide sequence: TGTGCCAGCAGTCCCGGGGGGAAGGTTAGGTATGGCTACACCTTC. Its protein product is CASSPGGKVRYGYTF.

This chain links TRBV10-3 with TRBJ2-7; TRBD2 aligns across 8 bases. The CDR3 sequence is 14 residues long. Trimming removed 6 bases from V and 5 bases from J; junction bases left unmatched: 9. Looked up from germline, CDR1 is ENHRY and CDR2 is SYGVKD. CDR3 sequence: CAIRPGLDRDEQYF. The CDR3 coding sequence is TGTGCCATCAGGCCGGGACTAGATAGGGACGAGCAGTACTTC.

The chain uses TRBV25-1 and TRBJ1-3, with D perhaps TRBD1 (6 bases). There are 16 residues in the CDR3. V shed 5 bases and J shed 4 bases, with 18 bases lying between them. CDR1 is MGHDK and CDR2 is SYGVNS in the germline V gene. The chain's CDR3 is CASSRCWTAQGNTIYF. CDR3 coding DNA: TGTGCCAGCAGTAGATGCTGGACAGCCCAGGGAAACACCATATATTTT.

The gene calls are TRBV5-1 and TRBJ2-5; 12 bases map to TRBD1. After removal of 3 bases from V and 5 bases from J, the junction contained 11 bases not matched to a gene. The germline V gene encodes CDR1 SGHRS and CDR2 YFSETQ. CDR3 length: 17 amino acids. In DNA, the CDR3 is TGCGCCAGCAGCTCGGTGGGACAGGGGGCCTTTTGGGAGACCCAGTACTTC. Translating gives CASSSVGQGAFWETQYF. The whole variable domain, remainder taken from reference TRBV5-1 and TRBJ2-5, is KAGVTQTPRYLIKTRGQQVTLSCSPISGHRSVSWYQQTPGQGLQFLFEYFSETQRNKGNFPGRFSGRQFSNSRSEMNVSTLELGDSALYLCASSSVGQGAFWETQYFGPGTRLLVL.

This chain links TRBV5-5 with TRBJ2-5, with D hard to call. This CDR3 has 13 amino acids. The V gene lost 2 bases and the J gene lost 1 base, with 6 bases spanning the gap. Germline V lookup: CDR1 SGHKS, CDR2 YYEKEE (reference sequence). The CDR3 sequence: CASSFTAQETQYF. The CDR3, as DNA: TGTGCCAGCAGCTTTACAGCCCAAGAGACCCAGTACTTC.

This clonotype has more than one count but fewer than ten. The chain has TRBV7-9 and TRBJ1-1; D not resolved. The germline V and J ends were trimmed by 3 bases and 10 bases, with 18 bases remaining between them. The CDR3 contains 14 residues. Germline CDR1 is SEHNR and CDR2 is FQNEAQ (reference sequence). CDR3 residues: CASSLRAILGGAFF. The CDR3 DNA is TGTGCCAGCAGCTTGAGGGCCATCCTGGGCGGAGCTTTCTTT.